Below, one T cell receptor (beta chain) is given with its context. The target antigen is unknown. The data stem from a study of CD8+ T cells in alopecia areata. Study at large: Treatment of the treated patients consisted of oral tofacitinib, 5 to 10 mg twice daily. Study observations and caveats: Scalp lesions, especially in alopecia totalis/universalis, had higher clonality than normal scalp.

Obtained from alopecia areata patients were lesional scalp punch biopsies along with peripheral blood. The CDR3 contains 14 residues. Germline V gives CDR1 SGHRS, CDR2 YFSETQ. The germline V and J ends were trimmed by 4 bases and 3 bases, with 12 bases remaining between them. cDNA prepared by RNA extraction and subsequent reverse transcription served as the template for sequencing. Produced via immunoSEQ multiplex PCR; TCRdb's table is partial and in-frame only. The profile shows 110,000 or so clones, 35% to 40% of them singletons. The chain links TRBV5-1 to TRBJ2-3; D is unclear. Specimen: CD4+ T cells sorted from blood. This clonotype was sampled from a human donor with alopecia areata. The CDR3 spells CASSPPGSTDTQYF. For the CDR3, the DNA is TGCGCCAGCAGCCCGCCCGGGTCGACAGATACGCAGTATTTT.